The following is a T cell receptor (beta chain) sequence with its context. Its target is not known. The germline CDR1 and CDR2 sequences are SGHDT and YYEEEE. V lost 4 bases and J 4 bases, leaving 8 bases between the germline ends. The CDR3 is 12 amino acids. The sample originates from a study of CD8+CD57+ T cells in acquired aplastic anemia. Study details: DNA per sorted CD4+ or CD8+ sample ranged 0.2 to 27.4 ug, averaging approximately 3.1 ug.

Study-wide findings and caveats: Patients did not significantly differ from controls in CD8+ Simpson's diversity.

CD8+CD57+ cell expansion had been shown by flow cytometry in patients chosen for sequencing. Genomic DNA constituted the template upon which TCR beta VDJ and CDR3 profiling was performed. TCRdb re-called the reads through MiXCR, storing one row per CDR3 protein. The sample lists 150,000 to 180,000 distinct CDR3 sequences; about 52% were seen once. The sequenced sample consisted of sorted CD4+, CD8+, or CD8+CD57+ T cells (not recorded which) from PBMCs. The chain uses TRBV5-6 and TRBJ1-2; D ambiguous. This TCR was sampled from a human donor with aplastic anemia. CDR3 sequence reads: CASSPRFYGYTF. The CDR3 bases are TGTGCCAGCAGCCCTAGGTTCTATGGCTACACCTTC.